A selection of T cell receptor beta chains follows, all from one sample in a study of T-cell memory formation after mild COVID-19. One entry per CDR3 protein results from TCRdb running MiXCR on the 5' RACE reads. The sample lists roughly 450,000 distinct CDR3 sequences; around a sixth were seen once. Sequencing was done on a sample of PBMCs or a T cell subset sorted from them (not recorded which). The receptors come from an adult woman who had mild COVID-19 (a few samples of this study predate the infection). Cell type and time point are not known. Each CDR3 is given with its conserved first and last residue. The D gene is left open where the match is weak. Not all rows give a size; the values are once, few, many and, for expanded clones, a class.

j_call: TRBJ2-7; d_call: TRBD1; clone_size: -; v_call: TRBV11-2; cdr3_aa: CASSLGPTGVEEQYF; cdr3_nt: TGTGCCAGCAGCTTAGGCCCCACAGGGGTCGAAGAGCAGTACTTC
j_call: TRBJ1-1; d_call: -; clone_size: -; v_call: TRBV6-2/TRBV6-3; cdr3_aa: CASSLWDLAFF; cdr3_nt: TGTGCCAGCAGCTTATGGGACTTGGCTTTCTTT
j_call: TRBJ2-5; d_call: TRBD1; clone_size: few; v_call: TRBV4-3; cdr3_aa: CASSSHRGTETQYF; cdr3_nt: TGCGCCAGCAGCTCACACAGGGGCACGGAGACCCAGTACTTC
j_call: TRBJ2-3; d_call: -; clone_size: -; v_call: TRBV10-3; cdr3_aa: CAISESDGTQYF; cdr3_nt: TGTGCCATCAGTGAGTCCGATGGTACGCAGTATTTT
j_call: TRBJ1-5; d_call: -; clone_size: few; v_call: TRBV4-1; cdr3_aa: CASSQVLSGSGNQPQHF; cdr3_nt: TGCGCCAGCAGCCAGGTCCTTTCGGGCTCGGGCAATCAGCCCCAGCATTTT
j_call: TRBJ2-7; d_call: -; clone_size: many; v_call: TRBV7-9; cdr3_aa: CASRTETYEQYF; cdr3_nt: TGTGCCAGCAGGACAGAGACCTACGAGCAGTACTTC
j_call: TRBJ2-3; d_call: -; clone_size: many; v_call: TRBV7-3; cdr3_aa: CASSHTEGTQYF; cdr3_nt: TGTGCCAGCAGCCATACCGAGGGTACGCAGTATTTT
j_call: TRBJ1-3; d_call: TRBD1; clone_size: few; v_call: TRBV11-2; cdr3_aa: CASSLVAGGAEGNTIYF; cdr3_nt: TGTGCCAGCAGCTTAGTGGCAGGGGGCGCGGAAGGAAACACCATATATTTT
j_call: TRBJ2-2; d_call: -; clone_size: many; v_call: TRBV29-1; cdr3_aa: CSVRRGDSESPTGELFF; cdr3_nt: TGCAGCGTCCGGCGTGGGGACTCCGAATCCCCCACCGGGGAGCTGTTTTTT
j_call: TRBJ2-2; d_call: -; clone_size: -; v_call: TRBV7-9; cdr3_aa: CASSHPGARELFF; cdr3_nt: TGTGCCAGCAGCCACCCAGGAGCCCGGGAGCTGTTTTTT
j_call: TRBJ2-6; d_call: -; clone_size: -; v_call: TRBV18; cdr3_aa: CASSPQLQGNSGANVLTF; cdr3_nt: TGTGCCAGCTCACCTCAGCTGCAGGGGAACTCTGGGGCCAACGTCCTGACTTTC
j_call: TRBJ2-7; d_call: TRBD1; clone_size: -; v_call: TRBV6-2/TRBV6-3; cdr3_aa: CASSYRTGDEQYF; cdr3_nt: TGTGCCAGCAGTTACAGGACAGGGGACGAGCAGTACTTC
j_call: TRBJ2-3; d_call: -; clone_size: many; v_call: TRBV7-2; cdr3_aa: CASSRDYLSTDTQYF; cdr3_nt: TGTGCCAGCAGCCGAGACTATTTAAGCACAGATACGCAGTATTTT
j_call: TRBJ2-7; d_call: -; clone_size: few; v_call: TRBV29-1; cdr3_aa: CSVERRSSTGSYEQYF; cdr3_nt: TGCAGCGTTGAAAGGCGAAGTTCCACCGGCTCCTACGAGCAGTACTTC
j_call: TRBJ2-1; d_call: -; clone_size: -; v_call: TRBV15; cdr3_aa: CATSRESSSYNEQFF; cdr3_nt: TGTGCCACCAGCAGAGAATCCAGTTCCTACAATGAGCAGTTCTTC
j_call: TRBJ2-1; d_call: -; clone_size: -; v_call: TRBV5-1; cdr3_aa: CASSLAQYNEQFF; cdr3_nt: TGCGCCAGCAGCTTGGCCCAGTACAATGAGCAGTTCTTC
j_call: TRBJ2-3; d_call: TRBD1; clone_size: -; v_call: TRBV29-1; cdr3_aa: CSVADRVSTDTQYF; cdr3_nt: TGCAGCGTCGCCGACAGGGTGAGCACAGATACGCAGTATTTT